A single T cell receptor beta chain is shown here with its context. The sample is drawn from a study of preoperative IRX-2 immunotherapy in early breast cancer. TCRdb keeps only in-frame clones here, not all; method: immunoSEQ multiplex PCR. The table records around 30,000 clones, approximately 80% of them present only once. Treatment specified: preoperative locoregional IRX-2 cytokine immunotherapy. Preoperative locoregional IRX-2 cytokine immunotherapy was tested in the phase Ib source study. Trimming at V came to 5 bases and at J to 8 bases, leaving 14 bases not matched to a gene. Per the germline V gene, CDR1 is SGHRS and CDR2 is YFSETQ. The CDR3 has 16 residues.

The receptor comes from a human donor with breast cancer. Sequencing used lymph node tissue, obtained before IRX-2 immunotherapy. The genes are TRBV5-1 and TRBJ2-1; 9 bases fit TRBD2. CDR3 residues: CASSNVGAGGIDEQFF. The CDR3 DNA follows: TGCGCCAGCAGTAATGTTGGCGCGGGGGGGATCGATGAGCAGTTCTTC.